This T cell receptor (beta chain) is drawn from a study of radiation and T cells in renal cell carcinoma. Time point defined: blood 2 weeks post-SBRT. Noted treatment: 15 Gy SBRT to primary tumor, nephrectomy 4 weeks later. The tumor was a clear cell renal cell carcinoma. The method was immunoSEQ multiplex PCR; TCRdb's version includes in-frame clones alone and lacks a portion of them. The sample holds around 76,000 clones, about 81% seen once. The CDR3 length is 12 residues. The junction had 5 bases not matched to a gene; V was cut back by 4 bases and J by 12 bases. Germline CDR1 and CDR2: SGHNT and YENEEA. General study points: Baseline intratumoral clonotype presence is unknown without pretreatment biopsies. From baseline, blood top tumor clonotypes peaked at 2 weeks post-radiation.

As concerns this clone: The antigen is not known.

The sequenced sample was blood, obtained from a patient whose treatment included radiotherapy and nephrectomy. This sequence joins TRBV11-3 and TRBJ2-1; 8 bases map to TRBD2. The receptor was derived from a man in his 60s with renal cell carcinoma. DNA of the CDR3: TGTGCCAGCAGCTCAAGCGGGAGAGGGCAGTTCTTC. Protein sequence: CASSSSGRGQFF.